This is a list of T cell receptor beta chains from one sample in a study of blood T cells in healthy people across ages. TCRdb recomputed calls from the 5' RACE reads with MiXCR, one row per CDR3 protein. Here the sample spans some 1.5 million distinct CDR3 sequences, over 25% being singletons. The specimen sequenced was blood. Receptor source: a woman aged 25 to 39 in good health. The CDR3 runs from the conserved cysteine through the conserved F or W. Each record gives: clone size, J gene, V gene, D gene, CDR3 DNA, CDR3 protein. The D gene is left open where the match is weak. Not every row has a clone size; where given, it reads once, few, many or a size class.

size: many; J: TRBJ2-7; V: TRBV29-1; D: NA; DNA: TGCAGCGTTGAAGCAGGGTCTGGGCCCCGATACGAGCAGTACTTC; CDR3: CSVEAGSGPRYEQYF
size: few; J: TRBJ1-6; V: TRBV6-5; D: NA; DNA: TGTGCCAGCAGTTACTCGGATTCGGGGGCGGGGAGCTCACCCCTCCACTTT; CDR3: CASSYSDSGAGSSPLHF
size: NA; J: TRBJ1-4; V: TRBV4-3; D: NA; DNA: TGCGCCAGCAGCCAAGATCGAGGGGCCAATGAAAAACTGTTTTTT; CDR3: CASSQDRGANEKLFF
size: few; J: TRBJ2-3; V: TRBV24-1; D: NA; DNA: TGTGCCACCAGTGATTCCGGGACCCCATCGGATACGCAGTATTTT; CDR3: CATSDSGTPSDTQYF
size: few; J: TRBJ1-5; V: TRBV20-1; D: NA; DNA: TGCAGTGCTAGCATAGGGGGAAATCAGCCCCAGCATTTT; CDR3: CSASIGGNQPQHF
size: NA; J: TRBJ1-2; V: TRBV28; D: NA; DNA: TGTGCCAGCAAGACACAGTCTCCTAATGCTTATGGCTACACCTTC; CDR3: CASKTQSPNAYGYTF
size: few; J: TRBJ1-3; V: TRBV18; D: TRBD1; DNA: TGTGCCAGCGGACAGGGATCCTCTGGAAACACCATATATTTT; CDR3: CASGQGSSGNTIYF
size: many; J: TRBJ2-7; V: TRBV10-3; D: TRBD1; DNA: TGTGCCATCAAGGGACAGGGGGCCTACGAGCAGTACTTC; CDR3: CAIKGQGAYEQYF
size: NA; J: TRBJ1-1; V: TRBV12-5; D: NA; DNA: TGTGCTAGTGGTTTGTCCGGAGGAAAGACTGAAGCTTTCTTT; CDR3: CASGLSGGKTEAFF
size: NA; J: TRBJ2-1; V: TRBV12-3/TRBV12-4; D: NA; DNA: TGTGCCAGCAGGTTACAGGGTCACACCTACAATGAGCAGTTCTTC; CDR3: CASRLQGHTYNEQFF
size: NA; J: TRBJ2-1; V: TRBV6-6; D: TRBD1; DNA: TGTGCCAGCAGGAAGACAGGGAGTGAGCAGTTCTTC; CDR3: CASRKTGSEQFF
size: NA; J: TRBJ2-2; V: TRBV29-1; D: TRBD1; DNA: TGCAGCGCACCGGGACAGGGGATGGGCGGGGAGCTGTTTTTT; CDR3: CSAPGQGMGGELFF
size: NA; J: TRBJ2-7; V: TRBV20-1; D: NA; DNA: TGCAGTGCCCAGCGGTTCGGGACGGGGGTTGTCGACGAGCAGTACTTC; CDR3: CSAQRFGTGVVDEQYF
size: few; J: TRBJ2-6; V: TRBV7-3; D: NA; DNA: TGTGCCAGCAGCTTAACTAATGGGGCCTCTGGGGCCAACGTCCTGACTTTC; CDR3: CASSLTNGASGANVLTF
size: NA; J: TRBJ2-3; V: TRBV6-5; D: TRBD1; DNA: TGTGCCAGCCGCGACAGGGTTAGCACAGATACGCAGTATTTT; CDR3: CASRDRVSTDTQYF
size: NA; J: TRBJ2-7; V: TRBV20-1; D: NA; DNA: TGCAGTGCAAAGCCGGCAGGGAGGAACGAGCAGTACTTC; CDR3: CSAKPAGRNEQYF
size: once; J: TRBJ2-1; V: TRBV20-1; D: TRBD2; DNA: TGCAGTGCTAGAGAGCGGCTAGCGGGCTGCAATGAGCAGTTCTTC; CDR3: CSARERLAGCNEQFF
size: once; J: TRBJ2-5; V: TRBV7-9; D: NA; DNA: TGTGCCAGCAGTCGGAGAGGTGTTGGCTTCTCGGGAGAGACCCAGTACTTC; CDR3: CASSRRGVGFSGETQYF
size: few; J: TRBJ2-7; V: TRBV29-1; D: NA; DNA: TGCAGCGTGGGAGGGGGACAGGCGATTACCTACGAGCAGTACTTC; CDR3: CSVGGGQAITYEQYF
size: NA; J: TRBJ2-1; V: TRBV10-3; D: NA; DNA: TGTGCCATCAGTCCGCCCGGCGGGGTAGGCAATGAGCGGTTCTTC; CDR3: CAISPPGGVGNERFF
size: few; J: TRBJ2-5; V: TRBV20-1; D: TRBD2; DNA: TGCAGTGCTAAAAAAGGGGCGGGAGCGGGAGAGACCCAGTACTTC; CDR3: CSAKKGAGAGETQYF
size: few; J: TRBJ2-1; V: TRBV5-4; D: NA; DNA: TGCGCCAGCAGCCGGACGGTCCAGTCCTACAATGAGCAGTTCTTC; CDR3: CASSRTVQSYNEQFF
size: many; J: TRBJ2-3; V: TRBV7-2; D: NA; DNA: TGTGCCAGCAGCTTAAGGGCTCCTAGCACAGATACGCAGTATTTT; CDR3: CASSLRAPSTDTQYF
size: many; J: TRBJ2-7; V: TRBV7-2; D: NA; DNA: TGTGCCAGCAGCTCCACAGGTTGGTACGAGCAGTACTTC; CDR3: CASSSTGWYEQYF
size: once; J: TRBJ2-2; V: TRBV6-5; D: NA; DNA: TGTGCCAGCAGTTACCGGACGCCTACGGAGCGGTTTTTT; CDR3: CASSYRTPTERFF
size: NA; J: TRBJ1-5; V: TRBV12-3/TRBV12-4; D: NA; DNA: TGTGCCAGCAGTCCAGACAGCGCCGGGGAGCCCCAGCATTTT; CDR3: CASSPDSAGEPQHF
size: NA; J: TRBJ2-2; V: TRBV10-1; D: NA; DNA: TGCGCCAGCAGTGAGTCGCTGAACACCGGGGAGCAGTTTTTT; CDR3: CASSESLNTGEQFF
size: NA; J: TRBJ2-3; V: TRBV3-1; D: NA; DNA: TGTGCCAGCAGCCAAAAGAGTGGGAACACAGATGCGCAGTATTTT; CDR3: CASSQKSGNTDAQYF
size: NA; J: TRBJ1-1; V: TRBV6-2/TRBV6-3; D: NA; DNA: TGTGCCAGCAGCCGACCCGGGTCGGGGACTGAAGCTTTCTTT; CDR3: CASSRPGSGTEAFF
size: NA; J: TRBJ2-7; V: TRBV7-6; D: TRBD1; DNA: TGTGCCAGCAGCTCGACAGGGTCCCCACCCTACGAGCAGTACTTC; CDR3: CASSSTGSPPYEQYF
size: NA; J: TRBJ1-1; V: TRBV20-1; D: NA; DNA: TGCAGTGCCCTCGATCCGGGGGACCAGGGCACTGAAGCTTTCTTT; CDR3: CSALDPGDQGTEAFF
size: few; J: TRBJ2-5; V: TRBV2; D: TRBD2; DNA: TGTGCCAGCAGGGCACCTAGCGGGGGTCAAGAGACCCAGTACTTC; CDR3: CASRAPSGGQETQYF
size: NA; J: TRBJ2-5; V: TRBV12-5; D: NA; DNA: TGTGCTAGGGGTTTGGTACAAGAGGTGACCCAGTACTTC; CDR3: CARGLVQEVTQYF
size: NA; J: TRBJ1-5; V: TRBV6-6; D: NA; DNA: TGTGCCAGCAGTTACTCGAAACAATCCAATCAGCCCCAGCATTTT; CDR3: CASSYSKQSNQPQHF
size: NA; J: TRBJ2-7; V: TRBV30; D: NA; DNA: TGTGCCTGGAGTGTAGCAGGGAGGACCTACGAGCAGTACTTC; CDR3: CAWSVAGRTYEQYF
size: NA; J: TRBJ2-5; V: TRBV7-2; D: TRBD2; DNA: TGTGCCATCCGGGATAGCGGGGGGCGGTCGCTAGAGACCCAGTACTTC; CDR3: CAIRDSGGRSLETQYF
size: NA; J: TRBJ2-3; V: TRBV14; D: NA; DNA: TGCGCCAGCAGCCGAACTTTAACGACCACAGATACGCAGTATTTT; CDR3: CASSRTLTTTDTQYF
size: NA; J: TRBJ2-5; V: TRBV11-2; D: NA; DNA: TGTGCCAGCAGTGCTCGATCGACCCAGTACTTC; CDR3: CASSARSTQYF
size: NA; J: TRBJ1-4; V: TRBV5-1; D: NA; DNA: TGCGCCAGCAGCTTGGAACCCGACAGGTCGAATGAAAAACTGTTTTTT; CDR3: CASSLEPDRSNEKLFF
size: NA; J: TRBJ2-1; V: TRBV12-3/TRBV12-4; D: NA; DNA: TGTGCCAGCAGTTCCTGGACCAGCTACAATGAGCAGTTCTTC; CDR3: CASSSWTSYNEQFF
size: many; J: TRBJ2-7; V: TRBV6-2/TRBV6-3; D: TRBD2; DNA: TGTGCCAGCAGTTCAGGACTAGAGCGGTACGAGCAGTACTTC; CDR3: CASSSGLERYEQYF
size: NA; J: TRBJ2-1; V: TRBV15; D: NA; DNA: TGTGCCACCAGCAGAGAAACTGGAGGGCACAATGAGCAGTTCTTC; CDR3: CATSRETGGHNEQFF
size: NA; J: TRBJ1-6; V: TRBV6-2/TRBV6-3; D: NA; DNA: TGTGCCAGCACCGACCCCCAGCCCCTCCACTTT; CDR3: CASTDPQPLHF
size: many; J: TRBJ2-7; V: TRBV12-3/TRBV12-4; D: NA; DNA: TGTGCCAGCAGTCCCCAGCCAGTCGTGGCCTACGAGCAGTACTTC; CDR3: CASSPQPVVAYEQYF
size: few; J: TRBJ1-2; V: TRBV2; D: TRBD1; DNA: TGTGCCAGCAGTGCCGCACAGGGGGCAGGGGGCTACACCTTC; CDR3: CASSAAQGAGGYTF
size: NA; J: TRBJ2-5; V: TRBV18; D: TRBD2; DNA: TGTGCCAGCTCGCCCTTACCCCCGACTAGCGGGGGGACCGTGACGGAGACCCAGTACTTC; CDR3: CASSPLPPTSGGTVTETQYF
size: few; J: TRBJ2-1; V: TRBV5-1; D: TRBD2; DNA: TGCGCCAGCAACGTTTTAGCGGGGGCTGATGAGCAGTTCTTC; CDR3: CASNVLAGADEQFF
size: once; J: TRBJ2-7; V: TRBV4-1; D: NA; DNA: TGCGCCAGCAGCCAAATAACAGGGTCTAGGAAACCCTACGAGCAGTACTTC; CDR3: CASSQITGSRKPYEQYF
size: NA; J: TRBJ1-2; V: TRBV11-2; D: NA; DNA: TGTGCCAGCAGCTCCGGTGGAGGAATCTATGGCTACACCTTC; CDR3: CASSSGGGIYGYTF
size: NA; J: TRBJ2-6; V: TRBV7-3; D: TRBD2; DNA: TGTGCCAGCAGCTTTCTTACTAGCGGGGGGGCCTTTGGGGCCAACGTCCTGACTTTC; CDR3: CASSFLTSGGAFGANVLTF
size: many; J: TRBJ2-6; V: TRBV5-1; D: NA; DNA: TGCGCCAGCAGCTTGGGAGCCTCTGGGGCCAACGTCCTGACTTTC; CDR3: CASSLGASGANVLTF
size: NA; J: TRBJ2-3; V: TRBV29-1; D: NA; DNA: TGCAGCGTAGCTAAGGGGACGGTGGGCAAGACAGATACGCAGTATTTT; CDR3: CSVAKGTVGKTDTQYF
size: NA; J: TRBJ2-2; V: TRBV10-1; D: NA; DNA: TGCGCCAGCAGTGATCCGGGGACAACCACCGGGGAGCTGTTTTTT; CDR3: CASSDPGTTTGELFF
size: few; J: TRBJ2-3; V: TRBV12-3/TRBV12-4; D: TRBD1; DNA: TGTGCCAGCAGTTTAGCGCAGCTGGGACAGTCGACTACAGATACGCAGTATTTT; CDR3: CASSLAQLGQSTTDTQYF
size: many; J: TRBJ2-1; V: TRBV6-5; D: NA; DNA: TGTGCCAGCATGGGCCCCTACAATGAGCAGTTCTTC; CDR3: CASMGPYNEQFF
size: many; J: TRBJ2-3; V: TRBV11-2; D: TRBD2; DNA: TGTGCCAGCAGCCCCGCACTAGCGGGGGGCACAGATACGCAGTATTTT; CDR3: CASSPALAGGTDTQYF
size: NA; J: TRBJ2-1; V: TRBV12-3/TRBV12-4; D: NA; DNA: TGTGCCAGCAGTTTTGGGCTGGAGACCGGGGGTGAGCAGTTCTTC; CDR3: CASSFGLETGGEQFF
size: NA; J: TRBJ2-7; V: TRBV18; D: NA; DNA: TGTGCCGGCTCACGAGGAGGACATTGGGGGTACGAGCAGTACTTC; CDR3: CAGSRGGHWGYEQYF
size: few; J: TRBJ2-5; V: TRBV7-2; D: NA; DNA: TGTGCCAGCAGCTTAGACTCGCTGCCCCAGGAGACCCAGTACTTC; CDR3: CASSLDSLPQETQYF